This T cell receptor beta chain was retrieved from a study of response to subunit inactivated influenza vaccine. Via MiXCR, TCRdb re-called the RT-PCR reads, giving one row per CDR3 protein. The sample carries around 570,000 distinct CDR3 sequences, about 7.6% recorded once. Overall study results and limits: Only a handful of new T cells, the authors suggested, are recruited with each seasonal influenza vaccination.

V trimming: 1 base; J trimming: 4 bases; junction bases outside the gene matches: 8. Germline V gene data show CDR1 as DFQATT and CDR2 as SNEGSKA (reference sequence). CDR3 size: 15 residues. Note on this clonotype: The target antigen is unknown.

This TCR derives from a man between 50 and 70 years old who received an inactivated influenza vaccine. The rearrangement links TRBV20-1 to TRBJ2-7, with TRBD2 matching over 9 bases. The material was PBMCs from blood, obtained approximately 25 months after vaccination. The CDR3 loop is CSARALSGRIYEQYF. The CDR3 DNA reads TGCAGTGCTAGAGCTCTCAGCGGGAGGATTTACGAGCAGTACTTC.